Given below is one T cell receptor beta chain in context. No antigen is known for it. The data derive from a study of T cell responses to AZD1222 COVID-19 vaccine. Study summary: Researchers grouped second doses given at about 4 or about 12 weeks into one pool. Notes on the study in general: Baseline serostatus was positive in only six or seven AZD1222 recipients. Only after the peak T cell response were repertoires sampled. Reportedly, nearly half of unique spike TCRs recognized epitopes outside B.1.351/B.1.1.7 mutations.

V lost 2 bases and J 3 bases, leaving 9 bases between the germline ends. The CDR3 spans 14 residues. Germline lookup yields CDR1 SGHTA and CDR2 FQGNSA. TCRdb's copy holds only in-frame clones and misses some; the assay was immunoSEQ multiplex PCR. The sample records some 140,000 clones, around 93% being singletons. The V and J genes are TRBV7-2 and TRBJ2-3; the D is unclear. The source is an adult in good health. The sequencing here drew on peripheral blood, taken on day 0 of AZD1222 vaccination. CDR3 sequence (DNA): TGTGCCAGCAGCTTAAGGGCTTCGACAGATACGCAGTATTTT. This gives the protein CASSLRASTDTQYF.